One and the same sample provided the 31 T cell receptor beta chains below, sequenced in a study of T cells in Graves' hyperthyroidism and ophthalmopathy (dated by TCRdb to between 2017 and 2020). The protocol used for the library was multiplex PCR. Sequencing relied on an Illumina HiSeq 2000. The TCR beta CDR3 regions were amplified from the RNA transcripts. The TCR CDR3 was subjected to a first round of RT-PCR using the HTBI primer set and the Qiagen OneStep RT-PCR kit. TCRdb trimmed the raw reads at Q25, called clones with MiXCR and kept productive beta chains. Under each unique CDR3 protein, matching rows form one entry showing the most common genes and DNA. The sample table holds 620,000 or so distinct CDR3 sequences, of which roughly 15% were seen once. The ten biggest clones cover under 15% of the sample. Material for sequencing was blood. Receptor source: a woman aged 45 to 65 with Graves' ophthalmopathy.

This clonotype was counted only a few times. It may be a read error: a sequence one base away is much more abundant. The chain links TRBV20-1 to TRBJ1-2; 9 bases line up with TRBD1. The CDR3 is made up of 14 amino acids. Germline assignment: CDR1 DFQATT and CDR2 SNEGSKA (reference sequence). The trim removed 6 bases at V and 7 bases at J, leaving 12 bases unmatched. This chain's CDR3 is CSATSYRGRGGYTF. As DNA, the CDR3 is TGCAGTGCGACCAGCTACAGGGGGCGAGGTGGCTACACCTTC.

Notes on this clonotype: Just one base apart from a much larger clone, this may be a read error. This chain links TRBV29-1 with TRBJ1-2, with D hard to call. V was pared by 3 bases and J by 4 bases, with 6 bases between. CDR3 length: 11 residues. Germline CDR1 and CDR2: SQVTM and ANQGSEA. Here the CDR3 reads CSVDYSYGYTF. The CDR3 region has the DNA TGCAGCGTTGACTATAGCTATGGCTACACCTTC.

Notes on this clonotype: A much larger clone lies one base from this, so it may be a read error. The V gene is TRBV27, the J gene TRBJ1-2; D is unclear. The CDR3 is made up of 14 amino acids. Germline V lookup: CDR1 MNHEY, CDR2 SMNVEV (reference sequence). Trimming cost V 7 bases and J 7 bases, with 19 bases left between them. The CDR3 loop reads CASNSGEGLFGYTF. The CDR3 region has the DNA TGTGCCAGCAATTCAGGTGAAGGTCTTTTTGGCTACACCTTC.

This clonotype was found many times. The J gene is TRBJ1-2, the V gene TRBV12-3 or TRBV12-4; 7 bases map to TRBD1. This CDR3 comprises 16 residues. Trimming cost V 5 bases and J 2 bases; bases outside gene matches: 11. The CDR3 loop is CASSTAPTGLNYGYTF. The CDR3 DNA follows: TGTGCCAGCAGTACTGCCCCGACAGGGCTGAACTATGGCTACACCTTC.

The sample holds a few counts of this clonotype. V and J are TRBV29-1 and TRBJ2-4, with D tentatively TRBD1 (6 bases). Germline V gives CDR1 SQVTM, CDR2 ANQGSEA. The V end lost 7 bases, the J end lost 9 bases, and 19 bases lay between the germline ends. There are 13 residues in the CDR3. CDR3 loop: CSGSATGSGIQYF. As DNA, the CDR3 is TGCAGCGGGTCCGCCACAGGGTCGGGCATTCAGTACTTC.

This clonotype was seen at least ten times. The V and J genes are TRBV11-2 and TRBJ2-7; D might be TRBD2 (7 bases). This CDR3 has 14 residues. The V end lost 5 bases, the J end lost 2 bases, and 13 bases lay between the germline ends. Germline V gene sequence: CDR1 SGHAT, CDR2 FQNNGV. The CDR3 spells CASSLGGAAYEQYF. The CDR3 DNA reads TGTGCCAGCAGCCTAGGGGGGGCAGCCTACGAGCAGTACTTC.

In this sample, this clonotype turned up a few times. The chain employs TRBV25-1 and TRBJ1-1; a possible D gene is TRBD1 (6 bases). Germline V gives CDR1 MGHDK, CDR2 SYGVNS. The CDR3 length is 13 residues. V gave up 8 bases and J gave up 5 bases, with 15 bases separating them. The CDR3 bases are TGTGCCAGCGAACAGGGTGGAGGAACTGAAGCTTTCTTT. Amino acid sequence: CASEQGGGTEAFF. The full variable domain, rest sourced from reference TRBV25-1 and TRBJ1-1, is EADIYQTPRYLVIGTGKKITLECSQTMGHDKMYWYQQDPGMELHLIHYSYGVNSTEKGDLSSESTVSRIRTEHFPLTLESARPSHTSQYLCASEQGGGTEAFFGQGTRLTVV.

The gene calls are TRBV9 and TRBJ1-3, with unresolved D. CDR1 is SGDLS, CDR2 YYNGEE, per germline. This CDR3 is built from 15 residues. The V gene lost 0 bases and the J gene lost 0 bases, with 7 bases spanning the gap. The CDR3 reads CASSVERSSGNTIYF. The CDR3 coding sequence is TGTGCCAGCAGCGTAGAAAGATCCTCTGGAAACACCATATATTTT.

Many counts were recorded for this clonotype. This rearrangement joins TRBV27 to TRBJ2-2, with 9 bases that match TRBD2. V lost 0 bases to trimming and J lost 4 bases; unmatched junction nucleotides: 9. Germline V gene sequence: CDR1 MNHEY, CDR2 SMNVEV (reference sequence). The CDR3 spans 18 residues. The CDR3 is CASSLSSGGFRGTGELFF. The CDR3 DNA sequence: TGTGCCAGCAGTTTATCCAGCGGGGGGTTCCGGGGCACCGGGGAGCTGTTTTTT.

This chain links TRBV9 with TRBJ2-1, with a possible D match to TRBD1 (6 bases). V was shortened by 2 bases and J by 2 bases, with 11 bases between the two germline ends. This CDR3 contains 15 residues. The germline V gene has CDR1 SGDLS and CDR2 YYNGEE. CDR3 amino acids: CASSVGTQTYNEQFF. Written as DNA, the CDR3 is TGTGCCAGCAGCGTCGGGACACAAACCTACAATGAGCAGTTCTTC. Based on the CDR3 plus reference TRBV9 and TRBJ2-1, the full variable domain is DSGVTQTPKHLITATGQRVTLRCSPRSGDLSVYWYQQSLDQGLQFLIQYYNGEERAKGNILERFSAQQFPDLHSELNLSSLELGDSALYFCASSVGTQTYNEQFFGPGTRLTVL.

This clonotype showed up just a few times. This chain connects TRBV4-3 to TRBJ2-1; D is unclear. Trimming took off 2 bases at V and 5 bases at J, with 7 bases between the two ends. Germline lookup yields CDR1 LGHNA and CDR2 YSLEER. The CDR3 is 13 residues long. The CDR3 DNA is TGCGCCAGCAGCCAAACACTCCACAATGAGCAGTTCTTC. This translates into CASSQTLHNEQFF.

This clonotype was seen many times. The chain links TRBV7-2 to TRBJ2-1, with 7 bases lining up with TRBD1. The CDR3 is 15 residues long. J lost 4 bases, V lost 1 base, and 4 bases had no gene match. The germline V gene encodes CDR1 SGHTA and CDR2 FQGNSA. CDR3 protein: CASSLDRGEYNEQFF. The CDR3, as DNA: TGTGCCAGCAGCTTAGACAGGGGCGAATACAATGAGCAGTTCTTC.

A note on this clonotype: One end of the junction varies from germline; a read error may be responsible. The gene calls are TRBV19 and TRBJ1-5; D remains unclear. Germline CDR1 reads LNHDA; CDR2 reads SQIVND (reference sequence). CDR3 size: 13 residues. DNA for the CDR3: TGTGCCGGTAGGGCACTGAGCAATCAGCCCCAGCATTTT. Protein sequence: CAGRALSNQPQHF.

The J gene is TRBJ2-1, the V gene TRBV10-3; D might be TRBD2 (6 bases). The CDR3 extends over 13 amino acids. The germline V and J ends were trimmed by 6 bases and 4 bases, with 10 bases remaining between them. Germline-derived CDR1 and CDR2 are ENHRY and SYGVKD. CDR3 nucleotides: TGTGCCATCAGCTTAAGCGGGTACAATGAGCAGTTCTTC. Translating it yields CAISLSGYNEQFF.

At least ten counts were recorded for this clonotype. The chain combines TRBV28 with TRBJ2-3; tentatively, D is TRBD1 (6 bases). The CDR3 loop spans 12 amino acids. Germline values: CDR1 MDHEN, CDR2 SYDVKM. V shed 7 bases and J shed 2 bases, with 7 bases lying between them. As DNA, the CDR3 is TGTGCCAGCAACAGGGACACAGATACGCAGTATTTT. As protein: CASNRDTDTQYF.

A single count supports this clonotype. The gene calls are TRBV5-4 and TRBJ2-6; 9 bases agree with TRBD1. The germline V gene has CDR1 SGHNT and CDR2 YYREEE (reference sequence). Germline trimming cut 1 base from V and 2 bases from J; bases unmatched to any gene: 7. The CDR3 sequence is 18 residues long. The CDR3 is CASSLYLGQGTGANVLTF. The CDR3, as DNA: TGTGCCAGCAGCTTGTATTTGGGACAGGGCACTGGGGCCAACGTCCTGACTTTC.

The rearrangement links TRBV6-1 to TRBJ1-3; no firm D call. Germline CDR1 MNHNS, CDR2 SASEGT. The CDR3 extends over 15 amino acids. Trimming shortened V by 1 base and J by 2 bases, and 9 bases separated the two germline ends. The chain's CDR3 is CASSEVGDPGNTIYF. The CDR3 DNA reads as TGTGCCAGCAGTGAAGTAGGAGACCCTGGAAACACCATATATTTT.

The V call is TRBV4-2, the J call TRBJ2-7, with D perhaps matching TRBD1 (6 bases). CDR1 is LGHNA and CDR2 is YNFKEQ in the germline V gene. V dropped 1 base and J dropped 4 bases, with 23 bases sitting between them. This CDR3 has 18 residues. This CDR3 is CASSQARVDGTPFYEQYF. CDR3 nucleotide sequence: TGTGCCAGCAGCCAAGCCCGTGTGGACGGGACACCTTTTTACGAGCAGTACTTC.

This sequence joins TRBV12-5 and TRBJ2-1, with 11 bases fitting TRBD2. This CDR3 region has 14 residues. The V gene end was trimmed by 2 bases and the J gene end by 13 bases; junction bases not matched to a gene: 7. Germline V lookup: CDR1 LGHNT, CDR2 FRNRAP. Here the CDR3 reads CASGLWGTSGIQFF. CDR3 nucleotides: TGTGCTAGTGGTTTGTGGGGGACTAGCGGAATCCAGTTCTTC.

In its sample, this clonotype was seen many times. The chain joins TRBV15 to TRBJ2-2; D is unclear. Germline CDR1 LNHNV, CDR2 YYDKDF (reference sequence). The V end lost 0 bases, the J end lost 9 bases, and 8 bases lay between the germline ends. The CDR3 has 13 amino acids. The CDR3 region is CATSREGARELFF. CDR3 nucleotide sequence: TGTGCCACCAGCAGAGAGGGTGCAAGGGAGCTGTTTTTT.

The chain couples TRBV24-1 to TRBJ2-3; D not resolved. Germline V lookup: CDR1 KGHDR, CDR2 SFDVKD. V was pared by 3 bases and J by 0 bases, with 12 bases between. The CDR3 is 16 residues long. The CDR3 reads CATSDLTIDSTDTQYF. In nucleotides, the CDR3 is TGTGCCACCAGTGATCTGACCATTGACAGCACAGATACGCAGTATTTT.

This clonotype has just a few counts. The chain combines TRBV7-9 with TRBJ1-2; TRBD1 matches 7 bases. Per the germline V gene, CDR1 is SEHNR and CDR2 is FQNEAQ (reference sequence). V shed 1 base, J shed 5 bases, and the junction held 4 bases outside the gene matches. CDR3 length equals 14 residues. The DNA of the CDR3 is TGTGCCAGCAGCTTAGGGACAGGATATTATGGCTACACCTTC. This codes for CASSLGTGYYGYTF.

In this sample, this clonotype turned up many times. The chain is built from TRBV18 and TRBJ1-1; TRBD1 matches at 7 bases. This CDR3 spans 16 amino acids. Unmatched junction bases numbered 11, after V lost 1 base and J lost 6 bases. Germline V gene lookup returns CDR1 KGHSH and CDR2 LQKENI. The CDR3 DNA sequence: TGTGCCAGCTCACCACGACAGGGATCGGGGAAGGCTGAAGCTTTCTTT. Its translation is CASSPRQGSGKAEAFF.

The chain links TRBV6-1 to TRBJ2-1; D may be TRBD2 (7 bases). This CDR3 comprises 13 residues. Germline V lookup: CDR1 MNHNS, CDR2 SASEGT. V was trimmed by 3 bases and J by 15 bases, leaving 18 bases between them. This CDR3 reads CASSDGNQGRGFF. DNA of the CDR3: TGTGCCAGCAGTGATGGAAATCAGGGGAGGGGGTTCTTC.

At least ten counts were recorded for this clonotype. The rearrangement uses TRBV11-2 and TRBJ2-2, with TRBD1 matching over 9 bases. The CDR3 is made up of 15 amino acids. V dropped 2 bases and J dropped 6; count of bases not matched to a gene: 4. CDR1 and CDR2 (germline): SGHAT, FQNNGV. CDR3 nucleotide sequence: TGTGCCAGCAGCTTAAGGACAGGGGATCCCGGGGAGCTGTTTTTT. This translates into CASSLRTGDPGELFF.

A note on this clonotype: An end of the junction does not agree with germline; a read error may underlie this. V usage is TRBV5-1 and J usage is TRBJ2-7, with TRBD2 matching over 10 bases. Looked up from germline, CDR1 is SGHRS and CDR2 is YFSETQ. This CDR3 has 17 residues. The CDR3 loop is CASSFWTSGVSSHEQYF. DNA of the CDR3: TGCGCCAGCAGCTTTTGGACTAGCGGAGTAAGCTCCCACGAGCAGTACTTC.

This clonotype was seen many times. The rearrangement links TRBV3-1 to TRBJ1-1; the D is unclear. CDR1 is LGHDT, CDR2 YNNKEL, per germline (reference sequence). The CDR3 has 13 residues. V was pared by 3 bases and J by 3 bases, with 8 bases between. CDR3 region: CASSHLRDTEAFF. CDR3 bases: TGTGCCAGCAGCCATCTCCGGGACACTGAAGCTTTCTTT.

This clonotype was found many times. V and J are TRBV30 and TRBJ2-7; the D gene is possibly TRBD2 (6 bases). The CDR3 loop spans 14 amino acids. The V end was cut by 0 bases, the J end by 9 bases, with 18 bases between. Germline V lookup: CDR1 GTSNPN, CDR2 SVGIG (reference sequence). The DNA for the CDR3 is TGTGCCTGGAGTGTGGCTAGCGCCGAGAGCGGGCAGTACTTC. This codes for CAWSVASAESGQYF.

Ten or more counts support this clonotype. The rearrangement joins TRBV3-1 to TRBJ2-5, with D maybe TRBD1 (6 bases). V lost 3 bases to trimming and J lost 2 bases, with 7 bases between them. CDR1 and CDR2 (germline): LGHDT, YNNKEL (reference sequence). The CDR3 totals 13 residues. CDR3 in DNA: TGTGCCAGCAGCCACAGGGGACAAGAGACCCAGTACTTC. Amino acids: CASSHRGQETQYF.

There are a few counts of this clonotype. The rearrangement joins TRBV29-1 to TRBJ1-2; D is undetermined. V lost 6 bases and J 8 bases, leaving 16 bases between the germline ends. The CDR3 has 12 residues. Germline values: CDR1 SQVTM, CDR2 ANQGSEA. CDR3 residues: CSVPGPSWGYTF. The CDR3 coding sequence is TGCAGCGTCCCCGGTCCTTCCTGGGGCTACACCTTC. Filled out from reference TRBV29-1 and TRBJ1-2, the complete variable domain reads SAVISQKPSRDICQRGTSLTIQCQVDSQVTMMFWYRQQPGQSLTLIATANQGSEATYESGFVIDKFPISRPNLTFSTLTVSNMSPEDSSIYLCSVPGPSWGYTFGSGTRLTVV.

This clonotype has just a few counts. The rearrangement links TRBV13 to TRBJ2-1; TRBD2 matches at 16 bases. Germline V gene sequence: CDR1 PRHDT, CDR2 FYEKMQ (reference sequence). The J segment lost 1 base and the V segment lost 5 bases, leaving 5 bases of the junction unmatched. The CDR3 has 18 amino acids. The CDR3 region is CASSGGTSGRGSYNEQFF. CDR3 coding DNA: TGTGCCAGCAGCGGGGGGACTAGCGGGAGGGGGTCCTACAATGAGCAGTTCTTC.